This T cell receptor beta chain was found in a study of blood T cells in healthy people across ages. V lost 6 bases to trimming and J lost 7 bases, with 15 bases between them. CDR3 length: 14 residues. Germline assignment: CDR1 MNHEY and CDR2 SMNVEV (reference sequence). Worth noting for this clonotype: The antigen is unknown.

The use of a sample-barcoded 5' primer and a J-beta primer mix characterized a second PCR of about 7 to 12 cycles. Via MiXCR, TCRdb re-called the 5' RACE reads, giving one row per CDR3 protein. The sample carries about 930,000 distinct CDR3 sequences, under 35% recorded once. Findings and caveats of the study: Donor CMV status, an unknown factor, possibly confounded changes in expanded clonotypes.

These data also formed part of another study, on T cells of mothers and their children.

The TCR was taken from a woman between 40 and 55 years old in good health. Sequencing was carried out using blood. The V gene is TRBV27, the J gene TRBJ1-4, with D possibly matching TRBD1 (5 bases). The CDR3 region has the DNA TGTGCCAGCAGGTTCTTGGGGCGAGGTGAAAAACTGTTTTTT. This sequence encodes CASRFLGRGEKLFF.